Listed here are 24 T cell receptor beta chains from one sample, sequenced in a study of early T cells in non-severe SARS-CoV-2 infection (dated by TCRdb to the early 2020s). The method behind the library was 5' RACE. These reads were obtained on a NextSeq 500. The public reads were run again by TCRdb, first through fastp at Q25 and then through MiXCR, and only productive beta chains were kept. Rows are combined by CDR3 protein, so each entry shows the most common genes and DNA. In all, the sample holds approximately 30,000 distinct CDR3 sequences, and 5.4% of those were seen once. Jointly, the top ten make up 20% to 25% of the sample. The specimen sequenced was whole blood. The receptors come from an adult who was a healthcare worker with PCR-confirmed SARS-CoV-2 infection or an uninfected control (not recorded which).

This sequence joins TRBV28 and TRBJ2-7; a possible D gene is TRBD1 (5 bases). Deletions cut 1 base from V and 3 bases from J, with 22 bases between. This CDR3 contains 18 residues. Germline CDR1 and CDR2: MDHEN and SYDVKM. CDR3 amino acids: CASSLSPGLGALDYEQYF. The CDR3 DNA is TGTGCCAGCAGTTTATCCCCAGGGTTAGGCGCGTTAGACTACGAGCAGTACTTC.

The chain recombines TRBV7-6 with TRBJ1-2; 11 bases agree with TRBD1. CDR1 SGHVS and CDR2 FNYEAQ come from the germline V gene. Germline trimming cut 3 bases from V and 6 bases from J; bases unmatched to any gene: 6. The CDR3 runs 15 residues. CDR3 loop: CASSLPGQGVNGYTF. The CDR3 region has the DNA TGTGCCAGCAGCTTGCCGGGACAGGGGGTTAATGGCTACACCTTC.

This clonotype appeared many times. The CDR3 DNA sequence: TGTGCCAGCAGCTTCCGGGACAGGGGACCTCAGTACTTC. This encodes CASSFRDRGPQYF. The V and J genes are TRBV7-9 and TRBJ2-7; 10 nucleotides match TRBD1. V gave up 3 bases and J gave up 10 bases; unmatched junction bases: 6. Germline-derived CDR1 and CDR2 are SEHNR and FQNEAQ (reference sequence). This CDR3 comprises 13 residues.

This chain uses TRBV7-6 with TRBJ1-5; D uncertain. Deletions cut 1 base from V and 6 bases from J, with 7 bases between. Germline V gives CDR1 SGHVS, CDR2 FNYEAQ. The CDR3 consists of 13 residues. CDR3 nucleotides: TGTGCCAGCAGCTTAGATGAGGGTCAGCCCCAGCATTTT. This sequence encodes CASSLDEGQPQHF. Full variable domain (rest looked up from reference TRBV7-6 and TRBJ1-5): GAGVSQSPRYKVTKRGQDVALRCDPISGHVSLYWYRQALGQGPEFLTYFNYEAQQDKSGLPNDRFSAERPEGSISTLTIQRTEQRDSAMYRCASSLDEGQPQHFGDGTRLSIL.

In its sample, this clonotype was seen many times. V and J are TRBV12-3 or TRBV12-4 and TRBJ2-3, with 8 nucleotides matching TRBD2. With V trimmed by 6 bases and J by 2 bases, 4 bases remained unmatched. This CDR3 region has 14 residues. CDR3 in DNA: TGTGCCAGCAGCCAGCGGGGGTTCACAGATACGCAGTATTTT. It codes for CASSQRGFTDTQYF.

J is TRBJ1-3 and V is TRBV20-1; 10 positions agree with TRBD1. There are 14 residues in the CDR3. Germline-derived CDR1 and CDR2 are DFQATT and SNEGSKA (reference sequence). V lost 6 bases to trimming and J lost 3 bases; unmatched junction nucleotides: 5. The CDR3 is CSARQGAYGNTIYF. In DNA form, the CDR3 reads TGCAGTGCGAGACAGGGGGCTTATGGAAACACCATATATTTT.

This clonotype was counted ten times or more. CDR3 nucleotide sequence: TGCGCCAGCAGTTTTACAGGGGGCGAGCAGTACTTC. This encodes CASSFTGGEQYF. The chain links TRBV10-2 to TRBJ2-7; 8 positions match TRBD1. Trimming cost V 5 bases and J 6 bases; bases outside gene matches: 3. CDR3 length: 12 residues. Looked up from germline, CDR1 is WSHSY and CDR2 is SAAADI.

The rearrangement joins TRBV9 to TRBJ2-7; TRBD1 agrees at 9 bases. This CDR3 region has 15 residues. In germline, CDR1 is SGDLS, CDR2 YYNGEE. V lost 0 bases to trimming and J lost 4 bases; unmatched junction nucleotides: 5. CDR3 protein: CASSVGGQGPYEQYF. The CDR3 nucleotides are TGTGCCAGCAGCGTAGGGGGACAGGGACCGTACGAGCAGTACTTC. The whole variable domain, filled in from reference TRBV9 and TRBJ2-7, reads DSGVTQTPKHLITATGQRVTLRCSPRSGDLSVYWYQQSLDQGLQFLIQYYNGEERAKGNILERFSAQQFPDLHSELNLSSLELGDSALYFCASSVGGQGPYEQYFGPGTRLTVT.

This clonotype occurred many times. The V gene is TRBV19, the J gene TRBJ2-1, with 7 bases matching TRBD1. J was trimmed by 5 bases and V by 3 bases; bases with no gene match: 4. Germline values: CDR1 LNHDA, CDR2 SQIVND (reference sequence). The CDR3 covers 14 residues. The CDR3 bases are TGTGCCAGTAGTATCCGGGACAGAGACAATGAGCAGTTCTTC. It codes for CASSIRDRDNEQFF.

This clonotype appeared a few times. V gene TRBV18 combines with J gene TRBJ1-1, with 10 bases lining up with TRBD1. CDR3 length: 19 amino acids. J lost 1 base, V lost 1 base, and 12 bases had no gene match. Looked up from germline, CDR1 is KGHSH and CDR2 is LQKENI. CDR3 sequence (DNA): TGTGCCAGCTCACCACTTCTACCGGGACAGGGGATTGAGAACACTGAAGCTTTCTTT. Protein product: CASSPLLPGQGIENTEAFF.

The V call is TRBV12-5, the J call TRBJ2-7; D remains unclear. Germline V CDR1 and CDR2: LGHNT, FRNRAP. CDR3 size: 13 residues. V dropped 2 bases and J dropped 0 bases, with 5 bases sitting between them. The CDR3 nucleotides are TGTGCTAGTGGTTTGAGCACCTCCTACGAGCAGTACTTC. Translation gives CASGLSTSYEQYF.

The sample holds many counts of this clonotype. The chain combines TRBV20-1 with TRBJ1-1; unclear D gene. Per germline, CDR1 DFQATT and CDR2 SNEGSKA (reference sequence). Between the trimmed V and J ends, which lost 7 bases and 3 bases, there was a span of 9 bases. CDR3 length equals 11 residues. CDR3 nucleotides: TGCAGTGTCTCTTGGGACACTGAAGCTTTCTTT. The encoded protein is CSVSWDTEAFF.

This clonotype has ten or more counts. The chain is built from TRBV7-8 and TRBJ2-5, with 10 bases fitting TRBD2. This CDR3 has 14 amino acids. The V segment lost 5 bases and the J segment 4 bases; nucleotides outside the gene matches: 4. Germline V gives CDR1 SGHVS, CDR2 FQNEAQ. CDR3 sequence reads: CASSVRTSGETQYF. The CDR3 nucleotides read TGTGCCAGCAGCGTCCGGACTAGCGGAGAGACCCAGTACTTC.

This clonotype was observed a handful of times. The V gene is TRBV20-1, the J gene TRBJ2-5; D perhaps matches TRBD2 (5 bases). Trimming took off 5 bases at V and 10 bases at J, with 17 bases between the two ends. Germline values: CDR1 DFQATT, CDR2 SNEGSKA (reference sequence). CDR3 length equals 12 residues. The CDR3 nucleotides read TGCAGTGCTCGGGCAGATCGGGAAGGCCAGTACTTC. This sequence encodes CSARADREGQYF.

This clonotype was seen at least ten times. The rearrangement links TRBV5-1 to TRBJ2-1; D remains ambiguous. Germline lookup yields CDR1 SGHRS and CDR2 YFSETQ. Trimming shortened V by 0 bases and J by 3 bases, and 10 bases separated the two germline ends. CDR3 length: 15 amino acids. CDR3 DNA: TGCGCCAGCAGCTTGGGGGGATTCAACTACAATGAGCAGTTCTTC. Translation: CASSLGGFNYNEQFF.

This rearrangement joins TRBV12-3 or TRBV12-4 to TRBJ1-1; 11 positions match TRBD1. This CDR3 has 17 residues. V dropped 2 bases and J dropped 4; count of bases not matched to a gene: 9. For the CDR3, the DNA is TGTGCCAGCAGTTTACTTTGGACAGGGGGCGTTTTCACTGAAGCTTTCTTT. Translation: CASSLLWTGGVFTEAFF.

Ten or more counts support this clonotype. The chain employs TRBV2 and TRBJ2-7, with TRBD1 identical over 7 bases. The CDR3 runs 14 residues. The V gene end was trimmed by 8 bases and the J gene end by 1 base; junction bases not matched to a gene: 8. Germline CDR1 is SNHLY and CDR2 is FYNNEI. CDR3 protein: CASLGTAVSYEQYF. The CDR3 bases are TGTGCCAGCCTCGGGACAGCCGTTTCCTACGAGCAGTACTTC.

This clonotype showed up many times. The rearrangement links TRBV7-6 to TRBJ2-2; D might be TRBD1 (6 bases). The germline V gene has CDR1 SGHVS and CDR2 FNYEAQ. Trimming took off 1 base at V and 4 bases at J, with 13 bases between the two ends. There are 16 residues in the CDR3. CDR3 DNA sequence: TGTGCCAGCAGCTTAGAGGCAGGGGTGGCCACCGGGGAGCTGTTTTTT. Its protein product is CASSLEAGVATGELFF.

This clonotype was seen ten or more times. J is TRBJ2-1 and V is TRBV7-9, with 8 nucleotides matching TRBD2. Trimming took 2 bases from V and 4 from J; bases not matched to a gene: 4. This CDR3 region has 15 residues. Germline lookup yields CDR1 SEHNR and CDR2 FQNEAQ (reference sequence). The CDR3, as DNA: TGTGCCAGCAGCTTAACGGTAGCGGGATACAATGAGCAGTTCTTC. Translated: CASSLTVAGYNEQFF.

This clonotype was counted ten times or more. This chain joins TRBV28 and TRBJ2-7; D is possibly TRBD2 (5 bases). The CDR3 totals 13 residues. Germline values: CDR1 MDHEN, CDR2 SYDVKM. Trimming took off 5 bases at V and 4 bases at J, with 12 bases between the two ends. In DNA form, the CDR3 reads TGTGCCAGCAGTCTTTCCCCGGGGTACGAGCAGTACTTC. Translated, it gives CASSLSPGYEQYF.

This rearrangement joins TRBV10-2 to TRBJ2-1, with TRBD2 identical over 13 bases. The V gene's germline CDR1 is WSHSY and CDR2 SAAADI. Losses at the gene ends were 7 bases for V and 5 bases for J; bases not matched to a gene: 2. CDR3 size: 14 residues. CDR3 amino acids: CASTGLAGDNEQFF. The CDR3 DNA follows: TGCGCCAGCACCGGACTAGCGGGGGACAATGAGCAGTTCTTC.

This clonotype was counted many times. The chain carries TRBV5-1 and TRBJ2-1, with D perhaps TRBD1 or TRBD2 (6 bases each). Looked up from germline, CDR1 is SGHRS and CDR2 is YFSETQ. Trimming left V 0 bases short and J 5 bases short, with 15 bases between. CDR3 length: 16 amino acids. The CDR3 sequence: CASSLAVGGFDNEQFF. The CDR3 DNA is TGCGCCAGCAGCTTGGCCGTCGGGGGCTTCGACAATGAGCAGTTCTTC. Supplemented by reference TRBV5-1 and TRBJ2-1, the full variable domain reads KAGVTQTPRYLIKTRGQQVTLSCSPISGHRSVSWYQQTPGQGLQFLFEYFSETQRNKGNFPGRFSGRQFSNSRSEMNVSTLELGDSALYLCASSLAVGGFDNEQFFGPGTRLTVL.

Many counts were recorded for this clonotype. The chain employs TRBV28 and TRBJ2-5; 7 nucleotides align to TRBD1. Germline lookup yields CDR1 MDHEN and CDR2 SYDVKM. The junction had 8 bases not matched to a gene; V was cut back by 10 bases and J by 3 bases. The CDR3 sequence is 13 residues long. The CDR3 region is CATTGPDEETQYF. The CDR3 DNA follows: TGTGCCACGACAGGGCCGGATGAAGAGACCCAGTACTTC.

This clonotype appeared a few times. The chain uses TRBV7-3 and TRBJ2-2; D call uncertain. Trimming removed 5 bases at V and 4 bases at J, with 14 bases between. Germline V gene data show CDR1 as SGHTA and CDR2 as FQGTGA. The CDR3 consists of 15 residues. The CDR3 region has the DNA TGTGCCAGCAGCCCCCATTGGAGTGGCACCGGGGAGCTGTTTTTT. It specifies CASSPHWSGTGELFF.